This T cell receptor (beta chain) was sequenced during a study of T cell responses to AZD1222 COVID-19 vaccine. Note on this clone: What it binds is not known.

This table comes from immunoSEQ multiplex PCR, and its TCRdb copy is limited to in-frame clones, with some not included. The data contain around 150,000 clones, nearly 95% of them singletons. Germline loops: CDR1 MNHEY, CDR2 SMNVEV (reference sequence). This CDR3 has 14 residues. Between the trimmed V and J ends, which lost 4 bases and 1 base, there was a span of 7 bases. Study-level findings and limits: There were mostly white British donors and more females than males, and clonal diversity was possibly underestimated. In all cases, repertoires were sampled only after the peak T cell response. At study baseline, merely several AZD1222 recipients were seropositive.

This receptor was taken from an adult in good health. V gene TRBV27 combines with J gene TRBJ2-2, with D perhaps matching TRBD1 (6 bases). The specimen comprised peripheral blood, sampled on day 0 of AZD1222 vaccination. CDR3 sequence: CASSYRVNTGELFF. The CDR3 DNA reads as TGTGCCAGCAGTTACAGGGTGAACACCGGGGAGCTGTTTTTT.